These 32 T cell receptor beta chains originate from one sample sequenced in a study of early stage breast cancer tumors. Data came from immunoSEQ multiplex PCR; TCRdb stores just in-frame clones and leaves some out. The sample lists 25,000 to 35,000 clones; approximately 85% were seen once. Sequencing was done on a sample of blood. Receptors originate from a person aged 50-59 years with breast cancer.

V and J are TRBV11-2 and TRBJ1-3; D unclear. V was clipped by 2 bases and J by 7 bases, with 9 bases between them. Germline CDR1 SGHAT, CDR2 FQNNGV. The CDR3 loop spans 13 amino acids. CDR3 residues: CASSLPDPNTIYF. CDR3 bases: TGTGCCAGCAGCTTACCAGACCCGAACACCATATATTTT. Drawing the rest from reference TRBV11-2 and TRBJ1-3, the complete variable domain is EAGVAQSPRYKIIEKRQSVAFWCNPISGHATLYWYQQILGQGPKLLIQFQNNGVVDDSQLPKDRFSAERLKGVDSTLKIQPAKLEDSAVYLCASSLPDPNTIYFGEGSWLTVV.

CDR3 in amino acids: CAISDVWTKNIQYF. The CDR3 bases are TGTGCCATCAGTGATGTTTGGACCAAAAACATTCAGTACTTC. The V call is TRBV10-3, the J call TRBJ2-4, with D uncertain. The CDR3 covers 14 residues. The germline V gene encodes CDR1 ENHRY and CDR2 SYGVKD. The V end was cut by 3 bases, the J end by 2 bases, with 8 bases between.

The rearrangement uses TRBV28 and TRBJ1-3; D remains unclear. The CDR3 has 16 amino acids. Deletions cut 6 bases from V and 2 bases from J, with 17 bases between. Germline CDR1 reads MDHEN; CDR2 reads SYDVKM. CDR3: CASSPPGSVAGNTIYF. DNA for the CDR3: TGTGCCAGCAGCCCACCCGGGTCCGTCGCTGGAAACACCATATATTTT.

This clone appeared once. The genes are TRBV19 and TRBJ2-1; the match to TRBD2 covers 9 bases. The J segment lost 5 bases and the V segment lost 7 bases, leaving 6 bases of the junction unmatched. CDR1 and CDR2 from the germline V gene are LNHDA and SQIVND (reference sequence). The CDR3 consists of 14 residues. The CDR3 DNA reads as TGTGCCAGTAATAGCGGGGGACCTCACAATGAGCAGTTCTTC. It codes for CASNSGGPHNEQFF.

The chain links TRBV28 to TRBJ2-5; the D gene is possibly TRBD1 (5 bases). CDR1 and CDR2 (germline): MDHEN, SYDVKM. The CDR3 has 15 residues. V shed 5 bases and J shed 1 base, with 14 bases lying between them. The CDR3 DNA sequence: TGTGCCAGCAGTGCAGTCAGGGCAGCCCAAGAGACCCAGTACTTC. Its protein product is CASSAVRAAQETQYF.

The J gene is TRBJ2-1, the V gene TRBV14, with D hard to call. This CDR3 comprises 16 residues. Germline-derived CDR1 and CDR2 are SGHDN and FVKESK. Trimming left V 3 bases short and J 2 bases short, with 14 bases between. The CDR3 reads CASSHPIPGPYNEQFF. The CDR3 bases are TGTGCCAGCAGCCACCCTATCCCAGGACCCTACAATGAGCAGTTCTTC.

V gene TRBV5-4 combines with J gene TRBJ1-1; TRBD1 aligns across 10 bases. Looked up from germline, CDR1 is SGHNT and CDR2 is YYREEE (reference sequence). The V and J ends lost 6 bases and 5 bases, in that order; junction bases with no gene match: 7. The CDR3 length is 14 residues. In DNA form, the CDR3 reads TGTGCCAGCACTGACAGGGGGCTAGGGACTGAAGCTTTCTTT. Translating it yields CASTDRGLGTEAFF.

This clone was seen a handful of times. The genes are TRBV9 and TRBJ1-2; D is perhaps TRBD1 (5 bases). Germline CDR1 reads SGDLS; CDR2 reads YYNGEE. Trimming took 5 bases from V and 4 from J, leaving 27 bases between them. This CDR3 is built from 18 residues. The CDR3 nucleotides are TGTGCCAGCAGTGGCTACCAGGACACAAACTCGCTGCTCTATGGCTACACCTTC. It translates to CASSGYQDTNSLLYGYTF.

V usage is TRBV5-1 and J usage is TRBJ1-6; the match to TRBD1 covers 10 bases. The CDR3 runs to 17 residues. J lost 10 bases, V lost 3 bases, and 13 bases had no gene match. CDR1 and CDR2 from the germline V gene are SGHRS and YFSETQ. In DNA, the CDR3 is TGCGCCAGCAGCTCCGAGACAGGGGGCGCATCAGGATCACCCCTCCACTTT. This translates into CASSSETGGASGSPLHF.

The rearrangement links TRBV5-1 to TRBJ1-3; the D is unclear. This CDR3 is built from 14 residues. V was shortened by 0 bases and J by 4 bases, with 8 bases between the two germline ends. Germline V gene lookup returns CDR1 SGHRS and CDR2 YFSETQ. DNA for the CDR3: TGCGCCAGCAGCTTGGGACCTACCGGAAACACCATATATTTT. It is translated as CASSLGPTGNTIYF. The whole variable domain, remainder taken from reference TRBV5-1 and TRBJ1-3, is KAGVTQTPRYLIKTRGQQVTLSCSPISGHRSVSWYQQTPGQGLQFLFEYFSETQRNKGNFPGRFSGRQFSNSRSEMNVSTLELGDSALYLCASSLGPTGNTIYFGEGSWLTVV.

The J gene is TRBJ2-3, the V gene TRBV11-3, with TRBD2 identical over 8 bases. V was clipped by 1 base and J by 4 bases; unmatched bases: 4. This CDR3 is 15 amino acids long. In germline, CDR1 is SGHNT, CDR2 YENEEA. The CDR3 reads CASSLGRGGADTQYF. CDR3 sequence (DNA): TGTGCCAGCAGCTTAGGACGGGGGGGGGCAGATACGCAGTATTTT.

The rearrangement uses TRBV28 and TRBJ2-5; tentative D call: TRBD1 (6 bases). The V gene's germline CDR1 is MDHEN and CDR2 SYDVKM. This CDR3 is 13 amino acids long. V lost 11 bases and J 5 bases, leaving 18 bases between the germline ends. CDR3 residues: CASSEVQGETQYF. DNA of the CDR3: TGTGCCTCCTCCGAGGTACAGGGCGAGACCCAGTACTTC.

The DNA for the CDR3 is TGCGCCAGCAGCCAAGAGGGTTTTGGGACGGTCGGCTACACCTTC. It encodes CASSQEGFGTVGYTF. This chain connects TRBV4-1 to TRBJ1-2; possible D gene TRBD1, 5 bases. The CDR3 covers 15 residues. V lost 0 bases and J 8 bases, leaving 16 bases between the germline ends. Per the germline V gene, CDR1 is MGHRA and CDR2 is YSYEKL.

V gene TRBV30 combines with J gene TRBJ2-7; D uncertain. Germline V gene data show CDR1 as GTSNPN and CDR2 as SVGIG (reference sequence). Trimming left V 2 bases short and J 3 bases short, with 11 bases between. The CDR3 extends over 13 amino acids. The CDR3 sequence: CAWSQDFSYEQYF. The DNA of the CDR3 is TGTGCCTGGAGTCAAGACTTCAGCTACGAGCAGTACTTC.

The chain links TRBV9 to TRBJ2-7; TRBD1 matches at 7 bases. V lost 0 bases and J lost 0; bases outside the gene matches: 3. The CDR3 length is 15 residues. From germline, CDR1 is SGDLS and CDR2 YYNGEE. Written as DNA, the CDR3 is TGTGCCAGCAGCGTAGGGACAGGATTCTCCTACGAGCAGTACTTC. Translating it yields CASSVGTGFSYEQYF.

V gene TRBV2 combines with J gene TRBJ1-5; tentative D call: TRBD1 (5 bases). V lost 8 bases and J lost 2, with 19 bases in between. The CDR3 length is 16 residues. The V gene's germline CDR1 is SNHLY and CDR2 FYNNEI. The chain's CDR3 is CASGSPGLQGNQPQHF. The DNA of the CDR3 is TGTGCCAGCGGCTCCCCGGGACTCCAAGGCAATCAGCCCCAGCATTTT.

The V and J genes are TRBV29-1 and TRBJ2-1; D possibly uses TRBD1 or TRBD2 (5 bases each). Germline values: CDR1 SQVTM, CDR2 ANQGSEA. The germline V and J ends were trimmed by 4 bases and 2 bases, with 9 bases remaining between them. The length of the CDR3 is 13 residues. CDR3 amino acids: CSVGGTTYNEQFF. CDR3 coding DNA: TGCAGCGTTGGAGGGACCACCTACAATGAGCAGTTCTTC.

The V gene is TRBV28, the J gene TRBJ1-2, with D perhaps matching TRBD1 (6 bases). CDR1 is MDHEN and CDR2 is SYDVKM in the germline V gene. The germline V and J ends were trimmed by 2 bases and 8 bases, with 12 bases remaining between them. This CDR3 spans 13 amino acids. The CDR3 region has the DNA TGTGCCAGCAGTTTACTACAGGGCCTCGGCTACACCTTC. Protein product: CASSLLQGLGYTF.

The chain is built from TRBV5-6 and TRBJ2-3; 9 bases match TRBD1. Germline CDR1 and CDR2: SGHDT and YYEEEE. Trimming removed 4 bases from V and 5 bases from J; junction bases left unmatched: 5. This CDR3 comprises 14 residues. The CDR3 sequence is CASSTGTGRDTQYF. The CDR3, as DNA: TGTGCCAGCAGCACCGGGACAGGGAGAGATACGCAGTATTTT. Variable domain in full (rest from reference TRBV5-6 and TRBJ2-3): DAGVTQSPTHLIKTRGQQVTLRCSPKSGHDTVSWYQQALGQGPQFIFQYYEEEERQRGNFPDRFSGHQFPNYSSELNVNALLLGDSALYLCASSTGTGRDTQYFGPGTRLTVL.

CDR3 in DNA: TGTGCTGCGGACGAGGGGGCGGGTCAGCCCCAGCATTTT. Residues: CAADEGAGQPQHF. The gene calls are TRBV19 and TRBJ1-5; 7 nucleotides align to TRBD1. This CDR3 has 13 amino acids. Germline V lookup: CDR1 LNHDA, CDR2 SQIVND (reference sequence).

DNA for the CDR3: TGTGCCAGCAGCAAATCTCCGGAAACTACCCTCTCCTACAATGAGCAGTTCTTC. It yields the protein CASSKSPETTLSYNEQFF. The chain carries TRBV21-1 and TRBJ2-1; TRBD2 is taken as the D call from the table, unchecked against the DNA. TRBV21-1 is described as a pseudogene. The CDR3 runs to 18 residues.

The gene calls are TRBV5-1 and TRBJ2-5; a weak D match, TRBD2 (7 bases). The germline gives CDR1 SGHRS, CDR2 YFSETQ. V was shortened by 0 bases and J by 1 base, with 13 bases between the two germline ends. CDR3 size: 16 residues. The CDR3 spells CASSLEGGGSQETQYF. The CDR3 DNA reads TGCGCCAGCAGCTTGGAAGGGGGAGGGTCCCAAGAGACCCAGTACTTC.

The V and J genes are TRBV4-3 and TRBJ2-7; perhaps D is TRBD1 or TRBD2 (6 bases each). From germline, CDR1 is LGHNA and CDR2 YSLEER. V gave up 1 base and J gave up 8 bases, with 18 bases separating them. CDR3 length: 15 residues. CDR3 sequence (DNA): TGCGCCAGCAGCCAAGCGGAGCGGGTGGGGGGCCAGCAGTACTTC. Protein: CASSQAERVGGQQYF.

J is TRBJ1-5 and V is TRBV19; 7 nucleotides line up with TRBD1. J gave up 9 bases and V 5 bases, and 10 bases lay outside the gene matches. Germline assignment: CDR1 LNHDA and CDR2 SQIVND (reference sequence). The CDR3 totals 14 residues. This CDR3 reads CASSSGTALLPQHF. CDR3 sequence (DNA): TGTGCCAGTAGTTCCGGGACAGCCCTATTGCCCCAGCATTTT.

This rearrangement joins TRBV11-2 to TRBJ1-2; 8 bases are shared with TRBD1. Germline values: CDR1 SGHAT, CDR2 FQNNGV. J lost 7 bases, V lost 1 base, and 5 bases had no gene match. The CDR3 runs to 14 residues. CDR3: CASSLGQGRCGYTF. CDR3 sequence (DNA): TGTGCCAGCAGCTTAGGACAGGGGCGGTGTGGCTACACCTTC.

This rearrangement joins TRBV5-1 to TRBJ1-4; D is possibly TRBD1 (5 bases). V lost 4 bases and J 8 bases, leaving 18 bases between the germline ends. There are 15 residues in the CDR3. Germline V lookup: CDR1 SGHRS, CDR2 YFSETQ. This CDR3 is CASSPGGGGEEKLFF. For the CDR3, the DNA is TGCGCCAGCAGCCCCGGGGGGGGAGGCGAGGAAAAACTGTTTTTT. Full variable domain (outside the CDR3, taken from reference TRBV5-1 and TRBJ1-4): KAGVTQTPRYLIKTRGQQVTLSCSPISGHRSVSWYQQTPGQGLQFLFEYFSETQRNKGNFPGRFSGRQFSNSRSEMNVSTLELGDSALYLCASSPGGGGEEKLFFGSGTQLSVL.

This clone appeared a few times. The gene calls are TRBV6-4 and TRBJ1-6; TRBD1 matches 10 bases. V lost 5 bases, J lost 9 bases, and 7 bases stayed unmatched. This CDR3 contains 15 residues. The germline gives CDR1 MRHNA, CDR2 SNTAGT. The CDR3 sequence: CASSSSGTGVSPLHF. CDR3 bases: TGTGCCAGCAGTTCCTCCGGGACAGGGGTTTCACCCCTCCACTTT.

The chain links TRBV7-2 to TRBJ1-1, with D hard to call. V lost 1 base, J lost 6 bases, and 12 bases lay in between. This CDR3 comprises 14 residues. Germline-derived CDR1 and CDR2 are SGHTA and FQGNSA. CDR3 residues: CASSLDRSTPEAFF. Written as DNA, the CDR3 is TGTGCCAGCAGCTTAGACAGATCAACGCCTGAAGCTTTCTTT.

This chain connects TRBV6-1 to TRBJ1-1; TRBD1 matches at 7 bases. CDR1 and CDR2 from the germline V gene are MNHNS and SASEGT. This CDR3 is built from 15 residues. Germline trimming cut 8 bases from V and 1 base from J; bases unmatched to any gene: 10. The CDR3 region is CASHRGRGANTEAFF. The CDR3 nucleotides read TGTGCCAGCCACAGGGGAAGGGGTGCGAACACTGAAGCTTTCTTT.

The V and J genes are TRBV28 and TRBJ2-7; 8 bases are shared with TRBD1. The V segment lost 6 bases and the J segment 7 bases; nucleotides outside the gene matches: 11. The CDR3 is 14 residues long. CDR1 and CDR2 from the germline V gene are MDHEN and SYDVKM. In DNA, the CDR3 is TGTGCCAGCAGCCCACCCGACAGGGGCAGGGAGCAGTACTTC. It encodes CASSPPDRGREQYF.

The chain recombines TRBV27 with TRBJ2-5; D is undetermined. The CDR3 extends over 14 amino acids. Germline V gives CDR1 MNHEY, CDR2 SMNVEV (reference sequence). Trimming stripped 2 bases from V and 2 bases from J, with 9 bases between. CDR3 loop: CASSLRRSQETQYF. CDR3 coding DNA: TGTGCCAGCAGTTTAAGACGGTCACAAGAGACCCAGTACTTC.

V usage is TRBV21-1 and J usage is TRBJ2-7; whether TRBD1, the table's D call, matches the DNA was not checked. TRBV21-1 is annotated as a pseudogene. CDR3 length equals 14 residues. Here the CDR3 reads CASSTRDRFYEQYF. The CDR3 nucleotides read TGTGCCAGCAGCACCAGGGACAGATTCTACGAGCAGTACTTC.